The rows below give T cell receptor beta chains drawn from one sample of a study of T cell repertoires in cytomegalovirus infection. No antigen has been assigned to these receptors. TCRdb re-called the reads through MiXCR, storing one row per CDR3 protein. The sample includes approximately 300,000 distinct CDR3 sequences, more than 20% of them seen just once. The sequencing used cultured PBMCs, collected from culture after CMV antigen stimulation. The receptors shown here come from a human donor in good health (CMV status not recorded). Some clones in this sample may be carry-over from other donors' samples. CDR3s include the opening cysteine and the closing phenylalanine or tryptophan. A D gene is named only where the DNA matches it firmly. The size entry is marked missing in some rows and otherwise reads once, few, many or a size class.

j_call clone_size v_call d_call cdr3_aa cdr3_nt
TRBJ2-5 NA TRBV7-9 NA CASSVYRDEETQYF TGTGCCAGCAGCGTCTACAGGGACGAAGAGACCCAGTACTTC
TRBJ2-7 many TRBV12-3/TRBV12-4 TRBD2 CASTPGTSSYEQYF TGTGCCAGCACCCCCGGGACTAGCTCCTACGAGCAGTACTTC
TRBJ1-5 NA TRBV12-3/TRBV12-4 TRBD1 CASSLTGINQPQHF TGTGCCAGCAGTTTGACAGGGATCAATCAGCCCCAGCATTTT
TRBJ1-4 NA TRBV7-2 TRBD1 CASSQGQGPEKLFF TGTGCCAGCAGCCAGGGACAGGGGCCAGAAAAACTGTTTTTT
TRBJ2-1 many TRBV7-8 TRBD2 CASSLGLAGISYNEQFF TGTGCCAGCAGCTTGGGACTAGCGGGAATATCCTACAATGAGCAGTTCTTC
TRBJ1-5 few TRBV7-8 NA CASSLLSGVGNQPQHF TGTGCCAGCAGCTTATTATCGGGCGTCGGCAATCAGCCCCAGCATTTT
TRBJ2-2 NA TRBV5-8 NA CASSTPGLTNTGELFF TGTGCCAGCAGCACTCCGGGACTGACGAACACCGGGGAGCTGTTTTTT
TRBJ2-7 few TRBV7-9 NA CASSDWSYEQYF TGTGCCAGCTCCGACTGGAGCTACGAGCAGTACTTC
TRBJ2-7 NA TRBV7-2 NA CASSPTAGNEQYF TGTGCCAGCAGCCCCACTGCGGGGAACGAGCAGTACTTC
TRBJ2-7 NA TRBV6-8 TRBD2 CASGTGTSGPSEQYF TGTGCCAGCGGAACCGGGACTAGCGGCCCTAGCGAGCAGTACTTC
TRBJ2-1 once TRBV5-1 TRBD1 CASSLEGAQDEQFF TGCGCCAGCAGCTTGGAGGGGGCCCAGGATGAGCAGTTCTTC
TRBJ1-1 many TRBV28 TRBD1 CASSAVLDRGRRTEAFF TGTGCCAGCAGTGCAGTGTTGGACAGGGGAAGGAGGACTGAAGCTTTCTTT
TRBJ1-2 NA TRBV6-6 NA CASRWIGQNGYTF TGTGCTAGCAGATGGATCGGACAGAACGGCTACACCTTC
TRBJ2-5 NA TRBV2 TRBD2 CASGGEGETQYF TGTGCCAGCGGGGGGGAGGGAGAGACCCAGTACTTC
TRBJ2-3 few TRBV10-3 NA CAISIEGAGTDTQYF TGTGCCATCTCGATTGAGGGAGCTGGAACAGATACGCAGTATTTT
TRBJ2-1 few TRBV7-2 TRBD2 CASSEERTSGFYNEQFF TGTGCCAGCAGCGAGGAGCGGACTAGCGGATTCTACAATGAGCAGTTCTTC
TRBJ1-5 once TRBV18 TRBD1 CASSPTGQGGPQHF TGTGCCAGCTCACCAACGGGACAGGGGGGGCCCCAGCATTTT
TRBJ2-7 NA TRBV7-2 TRBD2 CASSFAGTSGSTYEQYF TGTGCCAGCAGCTTTGCCGGGACTAGCGGGAGTACGTACGAGCAGTACTTC
TRBJ2-1 few TRBV7-2 NA CASSLEAISYNEQFF TGTGCCAGCAGCTTAGAAGCTATCTCCTACAATGAGCAGTTCTTC
TRBJ2-3 NA TRBV7-2 NA CASSLRDTNTDTQYF TGTGCCAGCAGCTTACGAGATACAAACACAGATACGCAGTATTTT
TRBJ2-1 NA TRBV12-3/TRBV12-4 NA CASNNREAVRGGEQFF TGTGCCAGCAACAACAGGGAGGCAGTACGGGGCGGTGAGCAGTTCTTC
TRBJ2-5 NA TRBV27 NA CASSFYRSETQYF TGTGCCAGCAGTTTCTACAGGTCCGAGACCCAGTACTTC
TRBJ1-1 many TRBV7-6 NA CASSLGVDSPGGTEAFF TGTGCCAGCAGCTTAGGCGTCGATTCCCCTGGGGGGACTGAAGCTTTCTTT
TRBJ1-5 few TRBV28 NA CASSSWDRSYSNQPQHF TGTGCCAGCAGTTCCTGGGACCGGAGCTATAGCAATCAGCCCCAGCATTTT
TRBJ1-3 NA TRBV24-1 NA CATSDPGFNTIYF TGTGCCACCAGTGATCCTGGGTTCAACACCATATATTTT
TRBJ1-5 NA TRBV18 NA CASSPTQGKIQPQHF TGTGCCAGCTCACCGACTCAGGGTAAGATTCAGCCCCAGCATTTT
TRBJ1-3 few TRBV10-3 TRBD1 CAISGDRSGNTIYF TGTGCCATCAGTGGGGACAGGTCTGGAAACACCATATATTTT
TRBJ2-5 NA TRBV7-2 NA CASSRSSSGSQETQYF TGTGCCAGCAGCCGCTCGAGTAGCGGAAGCCAAGAGACCCAGTACTTC
TRBJ2-5 NA TRBV7-2 NA CASSLPRGRETQYF TGTGCCAGCAGCCTGCCTAGGGGTCGCGAGACCCAGTACTTC
TRBJ1-5 NA TRBV6-2/TRBV6-3 NA CASTNGGGSSNQPQHF TGTGCCAGCACCAACGGGGGGGGATCGAGCAATCAGCCCCAGCATTTT
TRBJ1-4 NA TRBV19 NA CASSIRSGTNEKLFF TGTGCCAGTAGTATACGGTCGGGGACCAACGAAAAACTGTTTTTT
TRBJ1-2 few TRBV6-5 TRBD1 CASRRDRGNYGYTF TGTGCCAGCAGGAGGGACAGGGGGAACTATGGCTACACCTTC
TRBJ1-1 NA TRBV5-4 TRBD1 CASSLDDLGTGGLNTEAFF TGTGCCAGCAGCCTCGACGACCTGGGGACAGGGGGCCTGAACACTGAAGCTTTCTTT
TRBJ1-5 NA TRBV12-3/TRBV12-4 TRBD1 CASSFGTGLSNQPQHF TGTGCCAGCAGTTTCGGGACAGGGCTTAGCAATCAGCCCCAGCATTTT
TRBJ2-1 few TRBV4-2 NA CASSQRVKDNEQFF TGTGCCAGCAGCCAAAGGGTCAAAGACAATGAGCAGTTCTTC
TRBJ2-1 few TRBV15 TRBD2 CATSLGLAGSSSYNEQFF TGTGCCACCAGCCTTGGACTAGCGGGATCGAGCTCCTACAATGAGCAGTTCTTC
TRBJ2-1 many TRBV18 NA CASSPRDYNEQFF TGTGCCAGCTCACCCCGGGACTACAATGAGCAGTTCTTC
TRBJ2-7 many TRBV7-2 TRBD2 CASSILAGGGYNGYEQYF TGTGCCAGCAGCATACTAGCGGGAGGGGGTTATAATGGCTACGAGCAGTACTTC
TRBJ2-1 NA TRBV7-2 NA CASSPYGPVNEQFF TGTGCCAGCAGCCCTTACGGCCCCGTCAATGAGCAGTTCTTC
TRBJ1-1 NA TRBV12-3/TRBV12-4 NA CASSLAGQGSTEAFF TGTGCCAGCAGTTTAGCCGGCCAGGGGAGCACTGAAGCTTTCTTT
TRBJ2-1 NA TRBV7-9 TRBD2 CASSLTGLAYSYNEQFF TGTGCCAGCAGCTTAACGGGACTAGCGTACTCCTACAATGAGCAGTTCTTC
TRBJ1-1 many TRBV28 NA CASRGTEAFF TGTGCCAGCAGGGGGACAGAAGCTTTCTTT
TRBJ1-2 many TRBV14 TRBD1 CASSQESGTGGNYGYTF TGTGCCAGCAGCCAAGAAAGTGGGACAGGGGGAAACTATGGCTACACCTTC
TRBJ1-1 few TRBV28 NA CASRPPMNTEAFF TGTGCCAGCAGACCTCCAATGAACACTGAAGCTTTCTTT
TRBJ2-7 many TRBV6-1 NA CASYQVPGSSYEQYF TGTGCCAGCTACCAAGTTCCAGGGAGCTCCTACGAGCAGTACTTC
TRBJ2-2 few TRBV12-3/TRBV12-4 TRBD2 CASSPQRAGTTGELFF TGTGCCAGCAGCCCTCAGCGAGCGGGGACCACCGGGGAGCTGTTTTTT
TRBJ1-5 many TRBV19 NA CASTPRWNQPQHF TGTGCCAGTACCCCTCGATGGAATCAGCCCCAGCATTTT
TRBJ2-5 NA TRBV23-1 TRBD1 CASTSKDGTGSAETQYF TGCGCCAGCACCTCAAAGGACGGGACAGGGTCTGCGGAGACCCAGTACTTC
TRBJ2-5 few TRBV2 TRBD1 CASSGGQGRETQYF TGTGCCAGCAGTGGGGGACAGGGAAGAGAGACCCAGTACTTC
TRBJ1-2 many TRBV5-6 TRBD1 CASSRRTGPYGYTF TGTGCCAGCAGCCGACGGACAGGACCCTATGGCTACACCTTC
TRBJ2-2 NA TRBV19 TRBD2 CASSFLGVAGATGELFF TGTGCCAGTAGTTTCCTCGGGGTAGCGGGAGCCACCGGGGAGCTGTTTTTT
TRBJ2-5 NA TRBV5-1 NA CASILAGGQETQYF TGCGCCAGCATCTTGGCCGGAGGGCAAGAGACCCAGTACTTC